One and the same sample provided the 27 T cell receptor beta chains below, sequenced in a study of OX40 agonist ivuxolimab in advanced cancers. Profiled with immunoSEQ multiplex PCR; TCRdb holds only in-frame clones, not every one. The sample records about 67,000 clones, about 85% being singletons. The sample consisted of CD4+ or CD8+ T cells sorted from blood, taken in a trial of the OX40 agonist ivuxolimab. These TCRs come from an adult with an advanced solid tumor such as melanoma, head and neck, liver or kidney cancer.

This clone was seen only once. The chain uses TRBV19 and TRBJ1-5; 9 nucleotides line up with TRBD1. V was clipped by 10 bases and J by 3 bases; unmatched bases: 4. The CDR3 runs 13 residues. In germline, CDR1 is LNHDA, CDR2 SQIVND (reference sequence). CDR3 residues: CATGTGYNQPQHF. CDR3 bases: TGTGCCACCGGGACAGGGTACAATCAGCCCCAGCATTTT.

The chain joins TRBV5-1 to TRBJ2-3, with TRBD2 matching 10 bases. The CDR3 runs to 14 residues. The junction had 1 base not matched to a gene; V was cut back by 2 bases and J by 4 bases. Germline-derived CDR1 and CDR2 are SGHRS and YFSETQ. In DNA, the CDR3 is TGCGCCAGCAGCTTTAGCGGGAGGTCAGATACGCAGTATTTT. Encoded protein: CASSFSGRSDTQYF.

The chain couples TRBV7-3 to TRBJ2-1; 7 nucleotides align to TRBD2. There are 15 residues in the CDR3. CDR1 is SGHTA and CDR2 is FQGTGA in the germline V gene. The trim removed 4 bases at V and 2 bases at J, leaving 5 bases unmatched. CDR3 in amino acids: CASSSSGAAYNEQFF. CDR3 in DNA: TGTGCCAGCAGCTCCAGCGGGGCGGCCTACAATGAGCAGTTCTTC.

The CDR3 spells CASSLDGNSPLHF. In DNA form, the CDR3 reads TGTGCCAGCAGCTTAGACGGAAATTCACCCCTCCACTTT. This chain links TRBV7-9 with TRBJ1-6, with D unresolved. The V and J ends lost 1 base and 7 bases respectively, with 5 bases between them. The CDR3 has 13 amino acids. In germline, CDR1 is SEHNR, CDR2 FQNEAQ (reference sequence).

This chain uses TRBV4-1 with TRBJ2-5; TRBD2 matches 7 bases. Per germline, CDR1 MGHRA and CDR2 YSYEKL. The CDR3 covers 16 residues. V lost 0 bases, J lost 2 bases, and 6 bases stayed unmatched. Here the CDR3 DNA reads TGCGCCAGCAGCCAAGATGCAGTGGGACTACAAGAGACCCAGTACTTC. It encodes CASSQDAVGLQETQYF.

The chain couples TRBV28 to TRBJ2-5; 9 positions agree with TRBD2. This CDR3 comprises 14 residues. Per the germline V gene, CDR1 is MDHEN and CDR2 is SYDVKM. J was trimmed by 4 bases and V by 9 bases; bases with no gene match: 9. The CDR3 DNA reads TGTGCCAGTGGACAGCGGGGGGACGGAGAGACCCAGTACTTC. The encoded protein is CASGQRGDGETQYF.

The chain combines TRBV6-5 with TRBJ1-1; TRBD1 might be the D (6 bases). This CDR3 is 12 amino acids long. Deletions cut 5 bases from V and 10 bases from J, with 14 bases between. CDR1 and CDR2 (germline): MNHEY, SVGAGI. The CDR3 protein is CASSGRGRGAFF. CDR3 coding DNA: TGTGCCAGCAGTGGTCGGGGGCGGGGAGCTTTCTTT.

V is TRBV19 and J is TRBJ1-2; D is possibly TRBD1 (6 bases). Germline V gene data show CDR1 as LNHDA and CDR2 as SQIVND (reference sequence). The CDR3 loop spans 14 amino acids. Trimming shortened V by 3 bases and J by 8 bases, and 16 bases separated the two germline ends. This chain's CDR3 is CASSINREQDGYTF. The CDR3 DNA sequence: TGTGCCAGTAGTATCAACAGGGAGCAGGACGGCTACACCTTC.

The CDR3 is CASSLLVSGQGGTQYF. The CDR3 DNA reads TGTGCCAGCAGTTTACTTGTTTCGGGACAGGGAGGGACCCAGTACTTC. The J gene is TRBJ2-5, the V gene TRBV28, with 9 nucleotides matching TRBD1. The CDR3 runs 16 residues. Germline values: CDR1 MDHEN, CDR2 SYDVKM. The V and J ends lost 2 bases and 7 bases, in that order; junction bases with no gene match: 11.

The chain employs TRBV6-5 and TRBJ1-1; possible D gene TRBD1, 5 bases. Germline CDR1 MNHEY, CDR2 SVGAGI. The CDR3 spans 14 residues. Deletions cut 2 bases from V and 1 base from J, with 8 bases between. The CDR3 DNA reads TGTGCCAGCAGTTACCGGACAAAGAACACTGAAGCTTTCTTT. As protein: CASSYRTKNTEAFF.

This chain uses TRBV28 with TRBJ2-5; TRBD1 aligns across 7 bases. The trim removed 2 bases at V and 9 bases at J, leaving 3 bases unmatched. There are 12 residues in the CDR3. Germline V gene sequence: CDR1 MDHEN, CDR2 SYDVKM. The CDR3: CASSLSRGSQYF. DNA for the CDR3: TGTGCCAGCAGTTTAAGCAGGGGGTCCCAGTACTTC.

The V gene is TRBV5-4, the J gene TRBJ2-3, with 10 positions matching TRBD2. V lost 4 bases, J lost 2 bases, and 7 bases stayed unmatched. The CDR3 length is 16 residues. Germline-derived CDR1 and CDR2 are SGHNT and YYREEE (reference sequence). CDR3 DNA sequence: TGTGCCAGCAGCACCCGAACTAGCGGGGCCACAGATACGCAGTATTTT. This gives the protein CASSTRTSGATDTQYF.

The count of this clone is one. The chain recombines TRBV4-2 with TRBJ1-6; no definite D call. The germline CDR1 and CDR2 sequences are LGHNA and YNFKEQ. V gave up 1 base and J gave up 7 bases, with 11 bases separating them. This CDR3 comprises 15 residues. CDR3 coding DNA: TGTGCCAGCAGCCAAGCAAACAGCCAGAATTCACCCCTCCACTTT. Protein sequence: CASSQANSQNSPLHF.

The CDR3 reads CASSPGGSGYTF. CDR3 nucleotides: TGCGCCAGCAGCCCAGGGGGTTCTGGCTACACCTTC. This chain links TRBV5-1 with TRBJ1-2; the match to TRBD1 covers 7 bases. This CDR3 comprises 12 residues. Germline trimming cut 4 bases from V and 7 bases from J; bases unmatched to any gene: 4. CDR1 and CDR2 from the germline V gene are SGHRS and YFSETQ.

This clone was detected once. This chain joins TRBV5-4 and TRBJ2-1; a possible D gene is TRBD1 (5 bases). CDR1 SGHNT and CDR2 YYREEE come from the germline V gene (reference sequence). Between the trimmed V and J ends, which lost 0 bases and 13 bases, there was a span of 20 bases. The CDR3 sequence is 15 residues long. The CDR3 protein is CASSLGDGRDQPQFF. The CDR3 nucleotides are TGTGCCAGCAGCTTGGGGGATGGCAGGGATCAGCCCCAGTTCTTC.

The chain links TRBV7-8 to TRBJ1-1; 7 nucleotides agree with TRBD1. The CDR3 has 14 amino acids. V trimming: 4 bases; J trimming: 3 bases; junction bases outside the gene matches: 5. Germline-derived CDR1 and CDR2 are SGHVS and FQNEAQ. CDR3 in amino acids: CASSSDRADTEAFF. CDR3 in DNA: TGTGCCAGCAGCTCCGACAGGGCGGACACTGAAGCTTTCTTT.

The rearrangement joins TRBV19 to TRBJ1-4, with D perhaps matching TRBD1 (6 bases). The V end lost 8 bases, the J end lost 13 bases, and 17 bases lay between the germline ends. The CDR3 has 12 amino acids. CDR1 LNHDA and CDR2 SQIVND come from the germline V gene (reference sequence). The CDR3 DNA follows: TGTGCCAGTTCTATAGGGACATTTGGACTGTTTTTT. Protein sequence: CASSIGTFGLFF.

The V and J genes are TRBV28 and TRBJ2-7; D call uncertain. This CDR3 is built from 15 residues. V lost 10 bases, J lost 3 bases, and 22 bases lay in between. The germline V gene has CDR1 MDHEN and CDR2 SYDVKM. CDR3 sequence reads: CATRPDGAIIYEQYF. The CDR3 DNA reads TGTGCCACCCGACCTGACGGAGCGATCATCTACGAGCAGTACTTC.

In this sample, this clone turned up once. The rearrangement links TRBV29-1 to TRBJ1-1, with D unresolved. Trimming removed 6 bases from V and 4 bases from J, with 12 bases in between. Germline V gene lookup returns CDR1 SQVTM and CDR2 ANQGSEA. This CDR3 comprises 12 residues. This chain's CDR3 is CSVDTLLTEAFF. CDR3 bases: TGCAGCGTCGATACTCTCCTCACTGAAGCTTTCTTT.

The chain couples TRBV7-2 to TRBJ1-1; D not certain. Between the trimmed V and J ends, which lost 1 base and 7 bases, there was a span of 7 bases. This CDR3 contains 12 residues. Germline CDR1 is SGHTA and CDR2 is FQGNSA. CDR3 region: CASSLGRLEAFF. The CDR3, as DNA: TGTGCCAGCAGCTTAGGCAGACTTGAAGCTTTCTTT.

The table lists this clone with many counts. The V call is TRBV4-1, the J call TRBJ1-1, with 7 bases that match TRBD1. The V gene's germline CDR1 is MGHRA and CDR2 YSYEKL. The CDR3 sequence is 14 residues long. V shed 4 bases and J 3 bases; nucleotides not matched to a gene: 5. CDR3 nucleotides: TGCGCCAGCAGCCCTAGACAGGGACACACTGAAGCTTTCTTT. Translated, it gives CASSPRQGHTEAFF.

The rearrangement joins TRBV27 to TRBJ2-5; D unresolved. Per the germline V gene, CDR1 is MNHEY and CDR2 is SMNVEV (reference sequence). V lost 2 bases, J lost 7 bases, and 11 bases lay in between. CDR3 length equals 13 residues. Written as DNA, the CDR3 is TGTGCCAGCAGTTTACGCCGAGCCGGGACCCAGTACTTC. Protein product: CASSLRRAGTQYF.

V and J are TRBV29-1 and TRBJ1-1; D might be TRBD1 (5 bases). V shed 6 bases and J shed 5 bases, with 16 bases lying between them. Germline CDR1 SQVTM, CDR2 ANQGSEA. The CDR3 has 13 amino acids. CDR3 region: CSVGGVFGTEAFF. The DNA for the CDR3 is TGCAGCGTCGGGGGGGTTTTTGGAACTGAAGCTTTCTTT.

The chain joins TRBV7-2 to TRBJ1-5; 7 nucleotides match TRBD1. The CDR3 spans 15 residues. V was pared by 1 base and J by 4 bases, with 4 bases of the junction left unmatched. Germline V lookup: CDR1 SGHTA, CDR2 FQGNSA. The CDR3 bases are TGTGCCAGCAGCTTAGGGGGACAGACTAATCAGCCCCAGCATTTT. Its protein is CASSLGGQTNQPQHF.

This clone was found a few times. The chain carries TRBV4-1 and TRBJ1-4; weak D call: TRBD1 (6 bases). This CDR3 is 15 amino acids long. Trimming removed 1 base at V and 6 bases at J, with 12 bases between. Germline-derived CDR1 and CDR2 are MGHRA and YSYEKL. CDR3 region: CASSQVGQGYEKLFF. DNA of the CDR3: TGCGCCAGCAGCCAAGTGGGGCAGGGGTATGAAAAACTGTTTTTT.

The J gene is TRBJ1-6, the V gene TRBV7-2; D is unresolved. In germline, CDR1 is SGHTA, CDR2 FQGNSA. V was shortened by 2 bases and J by 0 bases, with 5 bases between the two germline ends. There are 15 residues in the CDR3. DNA for the CDR3: TGTGCCAGCAGCTTACAGGTCTCCTATAATTCACCCCTCCACTTT. Protein sequence: CASSLQVSYNSPLHF.

This chain joins TRBV7-9 and TRBJ1-2; tentatively, D is TRBD1 (6 bases). Germline CDR1 reads SEHNR; CDR2 reads FQNEAQ (reference sequence). The V gene lost 5 bases and the J gene lost 2 bases, with 12 bases spanning the gap. This CDR3 is built from 14 residues. CDR3 protein: CASSPTTGNYGYTF. In nucleotides, the CDR3 is TGTGCCAGCAGCCCTACAACAGGGAACTATGGCTACACCTTC. Using reference TRBV7-9 and TRBJ1-2 for the parts outside the CDR3, the full variable domain is DTGVSQNPRHKITKRGQNVTFRCDPISEHNRLYWYRQTLGQGPEFLTYFQNEAQLEKSRLLSDRFSAERPKGSFSTLEIQRTEQGDSAMYLCASSPTTGNYGYTFGSGTRLTVV.